This T cell receptor (beta chain) was identified in a study of T cells in Graves' hyperthyroidism and ophthalmopathy. Researchers amplified the TCR beta CDR3 regions from RNA transcripts. The HTBI primer set was used in a first-round RT-PCR of the TCR CDR3. TCRdb processed the multiplex PCR reads anew with MiXCR; each CDR3 protein has one entry. The top ten clones hold about 20% of a sample with about 400,000 distinct CDR3 sequences, 13% to 15% of them seen once. On this clonotype itself: No antigen is known for it.

Diagnoses were made from clinical symptoms, serum measures (thyroxine and TRAb), thyroid ultrasound and orbital computed tomography. The germline V gene has CDR1 SNHLY and CDR2 FYNNEI. The germline V and J ends were trimmed by 6 bases and 2 bases, with 11 bases remaining between them. The CDR3 length is 13 residues. General observations from the study: A 13 V-J model separated ophthalmopathy from stable hyperthyroidism.

Sequenced sample: blood. The V and J genes are TRBV2 and TRBJ2-7; D is possibly TRBD1 or TRBD2 (5 bases each). This TCR was recovered from a woman aged 55-69 years with Graves' ophthalmopathy. CDR3 amino acids: CASRERGPYEQYF. As DNA, the CDR3 is TGTGCCAGCAGAGAGAGGGGACCCTACGAGCAGTACTTC.